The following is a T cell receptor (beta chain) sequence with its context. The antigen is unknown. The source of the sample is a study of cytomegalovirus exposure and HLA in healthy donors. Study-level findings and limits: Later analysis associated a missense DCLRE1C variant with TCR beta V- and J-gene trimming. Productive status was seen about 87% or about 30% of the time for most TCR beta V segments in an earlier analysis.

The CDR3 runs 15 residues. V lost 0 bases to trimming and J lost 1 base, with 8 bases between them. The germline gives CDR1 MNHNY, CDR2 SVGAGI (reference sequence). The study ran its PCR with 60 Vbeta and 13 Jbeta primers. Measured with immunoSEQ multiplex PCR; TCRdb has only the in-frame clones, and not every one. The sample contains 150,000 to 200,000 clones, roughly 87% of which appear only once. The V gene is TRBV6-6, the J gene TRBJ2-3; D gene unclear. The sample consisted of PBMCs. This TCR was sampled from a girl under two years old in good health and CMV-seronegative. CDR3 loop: CASSYSGRGTDTQYF. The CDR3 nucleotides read TGTGCCAGCAGTTACTCGGGTCGGGGCACAGATACGCAGTATTTT.